This T cell receptor (beta chain) came from a study of shared clonotypes between healthy human individuals. Notes on the study in general: The study generally estimated greater richness for naive than memory subsets.

Method: immunoSEQ multiplex PCR; TCRdb's copy keeps in-frame clones and lacks some. The table lists about 680,000 clones, about 74% of them singletons. Germline assignment: CDR1 ENHRY and CDR2 SYGVKD. V gave up 10 bases and J gave up 3 bases; unmatched junction bases: 14. This CDR3 comprises 15 residues. Notes on this clone: Antigen unknown.

Material: memory CD4+ T cells sorted from blood. Subset specified: CD45RA-negative fraction. This rearrangement joins TRBV10-3 to TRBJ1-2; 7 bases are a match to TRBD1. This TCR came from a woman younger than 45 in good health. The CDR3 DNA follows: TGTGCCAGCGGAAAGGGGGGAGGGGGCGACTATGGCTACACCTTC. It translates to CASGKGGGGDYGYTF.